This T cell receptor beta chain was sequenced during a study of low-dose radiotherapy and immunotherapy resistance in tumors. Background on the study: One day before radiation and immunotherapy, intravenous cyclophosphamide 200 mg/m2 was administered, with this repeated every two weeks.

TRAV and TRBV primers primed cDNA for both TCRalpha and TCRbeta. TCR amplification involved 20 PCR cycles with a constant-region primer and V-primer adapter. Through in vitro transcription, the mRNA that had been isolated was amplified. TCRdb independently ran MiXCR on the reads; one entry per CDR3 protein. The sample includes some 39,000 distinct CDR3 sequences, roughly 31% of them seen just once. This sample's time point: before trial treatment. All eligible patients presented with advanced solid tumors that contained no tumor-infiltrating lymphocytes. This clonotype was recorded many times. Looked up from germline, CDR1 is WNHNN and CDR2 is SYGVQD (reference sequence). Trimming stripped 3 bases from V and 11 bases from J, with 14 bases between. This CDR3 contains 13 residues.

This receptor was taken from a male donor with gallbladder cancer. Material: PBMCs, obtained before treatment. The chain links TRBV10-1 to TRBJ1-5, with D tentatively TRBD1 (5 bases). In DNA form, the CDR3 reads TGCGCCAGCAGTGAAATGAGGGGCTCGACCCAGCATTTT. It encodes CASSEMRGSTQHF.